Shown below are 2 T cell receptor beta chains from a single sample sequenced in a study of OX40 agonist ivuxolimab in advanced cancers. The method was immunoSEQ multiplex PCR; TCRdb's version includes in-frame clones alone and lacks a portion of them. Among about 36,000 clones listed, 74% were seen once. Sequenced here: CD4+ or CD8+ T cells sorted from blood, sampled in a trial of the OX40 agonist ivuxolimab. The origin of the receptors is an adult with an advanced solid tumor such as melanoma, head and neck, liver or kidney cancer.

This chain links TRBV28 with TRBJ1-1, with 7 positions matching TRBD1. With V trimmed by 6 bases and J by 4 bases, 5 bases remained unmatched. From germline, CDR1 is MDHEN and CDR2 SYDVKM. The CDR3 is 13 residues long. CDR3 amino acids: CASRGTAGTEAFF. The CDR3 DNA is TGTGCCAGCAGGGGGACAGCGGGCACTGAAGCTTTCTTT. The entire variable domain, with the rest obtained from reference TRBV28 and TRBJ1-1, is as follows: DVKVTQSSRYLVKRTGEKVFLECVQDMDHENMFWYRQDPGLGLRLIYFSYDVKMKEKGDIPEGYSVSREKKERFSLILESASTNQTSMYLCASRGTAGTEAFFGQGTRLTVV.

This clone showed up just once. The chain joins TRBV27 to TRBJ2-6; D is ambiguous. CDR3 length: 15 amino acids. Trimming stripped 4 bases from V and 4 bases from J, with 11 bases between. Looked up from germline, CDR1 is MNHEY and CDR2 is SMNVEV (reference sequence). The CDR3 DNA is TGTGCCAGCAGTTACTGGCTGGGAGGGGCCAACGTCCTGACTTTC. Its protein is CASSYWLGGANVLTF.